A single T cell receptor beta chain is shown here with its context. Its target is not known. This sample was included in a study of tumor-infiltrating lymphocytes in localized non-small cell lung cancer. As for the study in general: Patients included smokers and never-smokers with various histologies, some sampled after neoadjuvant chemotherapy. Study-level results: Tumors had more T cell infiltration than uninvolved lung, per TCRbeta sequencing and CD3 counts. Technical variation could not be separated from intratumor heterogeneity here. Available tissue quantity limited TCR sequencing to a patient subset.

This CDR3 has 15 residues. Germline V gene sequence: CDR1 MNHEY, CDR2 SVGAGI. V lost 2 bases, J lost 0 bases, and 9 bases lay in between. The repertoire was sequenced with immunoSEQ multiplex PCR; TCRdb's copy has only in-frame clones and lacks some. The repertoire holds 7,000 to 9,500 clones, with almost 80% as singletons. The TCR was taken from a human donor with non-small cell lung cancer. The source material was uninvolved lung tissue not adjacent to the tumor. The chain carries TRBV6-5 and TRBJ2-3, with D possibly matching TRBD2 (6 bases). The CDR3 reads CASSYLAGSTDTQYF. CDR3 DNA sequence: TGTGCCAGCAGTTACCTGGCGGGGAGCACAGATACGCAGTATTTT.